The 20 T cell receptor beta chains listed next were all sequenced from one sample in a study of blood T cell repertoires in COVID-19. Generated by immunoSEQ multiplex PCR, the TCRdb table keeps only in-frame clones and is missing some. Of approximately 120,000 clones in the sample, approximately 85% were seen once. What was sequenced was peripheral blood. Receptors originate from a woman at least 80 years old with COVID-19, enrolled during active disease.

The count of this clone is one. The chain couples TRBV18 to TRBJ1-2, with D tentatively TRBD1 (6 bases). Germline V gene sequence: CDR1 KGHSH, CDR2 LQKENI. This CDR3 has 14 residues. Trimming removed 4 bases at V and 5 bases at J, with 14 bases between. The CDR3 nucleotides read TGTGCCAGCTCACGAGAAGCAGGGGATTATGGCTACACCTTC. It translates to CASSREAGDYGYTF.

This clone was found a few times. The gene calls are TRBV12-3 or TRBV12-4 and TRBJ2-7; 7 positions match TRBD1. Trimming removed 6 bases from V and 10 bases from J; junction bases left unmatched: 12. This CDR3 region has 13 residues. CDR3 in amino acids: CASSPGTDRAQYF. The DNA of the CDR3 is TGTGCCAGCAGCCCCGGGACAGATAGAGCCCAGTACTTC.

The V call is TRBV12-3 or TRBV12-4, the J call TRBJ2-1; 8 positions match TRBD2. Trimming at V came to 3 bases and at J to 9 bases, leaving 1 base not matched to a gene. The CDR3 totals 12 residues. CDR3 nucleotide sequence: TGTGCCAGCAGTTTTAGCGGGGCTGAGCAGTTCTTC. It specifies CASSFSGAEQFF.

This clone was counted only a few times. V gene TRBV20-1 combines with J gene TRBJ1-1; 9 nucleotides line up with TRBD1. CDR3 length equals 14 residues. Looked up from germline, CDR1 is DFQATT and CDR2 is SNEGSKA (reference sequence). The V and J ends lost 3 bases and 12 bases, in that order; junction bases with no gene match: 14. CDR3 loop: CSASPFSRDRDPFF. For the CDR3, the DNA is TGCAGTGCTAGTCCTTTTTCGCGGGACAGGGATCCTTTCTTT.

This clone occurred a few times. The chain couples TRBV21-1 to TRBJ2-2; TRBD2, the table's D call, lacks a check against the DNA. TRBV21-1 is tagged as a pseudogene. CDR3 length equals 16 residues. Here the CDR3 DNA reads TGTGCCAGCAGCAAAATCGAGATGTTAGACACCGGGGAGCTGTTTTTT. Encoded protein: CASSKIEMLDTGELFF.

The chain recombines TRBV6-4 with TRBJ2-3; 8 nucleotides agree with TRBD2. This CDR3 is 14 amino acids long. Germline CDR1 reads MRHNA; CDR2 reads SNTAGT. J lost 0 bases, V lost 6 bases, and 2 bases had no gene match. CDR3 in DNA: TGTGCCAGCAGCCCTAGCGGGAGCACAGATACGCAGTATTTT. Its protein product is CASSPSGSTDTQYF.

For the CDR3, the DNA is TGTGCCAGCAGCCAACCGACAGGACCGAACACTGAAGCTTTCTTT. Translating it yields CASSQPTGPNTEAFF. The V call is TRBV11-1, the J call TRBJ1-1, with a weak D call TRBD1 (6 bases). Per germline, CDR1 SGHAT and CDR2 FQDESV (reference sequence). The CDR3 extends over 15 amino acids. Trimming removed 5 bases from V and 1 base from J, with 14 bases in between.

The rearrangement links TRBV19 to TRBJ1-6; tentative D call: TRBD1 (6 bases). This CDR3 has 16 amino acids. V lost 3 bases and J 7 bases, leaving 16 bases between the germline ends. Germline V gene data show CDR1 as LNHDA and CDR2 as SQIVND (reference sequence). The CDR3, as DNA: TGTGCCAGTAGTATTGGTCGGGGGGCCGGGAATTCACCCCTCCACTTT. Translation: CASSIGRGAGNSPLHF.

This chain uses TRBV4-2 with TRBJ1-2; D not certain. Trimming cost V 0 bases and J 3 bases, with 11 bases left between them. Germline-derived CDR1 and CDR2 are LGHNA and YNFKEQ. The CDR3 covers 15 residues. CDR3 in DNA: TGTGCCAGCAGCCAAGATCGGAGGGTAGACTATGGCTACACCTTC. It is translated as CASSQDRRVDYGYTF.

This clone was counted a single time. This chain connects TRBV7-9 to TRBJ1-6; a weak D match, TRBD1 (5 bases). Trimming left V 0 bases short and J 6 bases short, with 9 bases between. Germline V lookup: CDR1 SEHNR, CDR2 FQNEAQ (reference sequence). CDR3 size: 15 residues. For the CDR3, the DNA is TGTGCCAGCAGCTTAGCGGCGGGACGTAATTCACCCCTCCACTTT. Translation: CASSLAAGRNSPLHF.

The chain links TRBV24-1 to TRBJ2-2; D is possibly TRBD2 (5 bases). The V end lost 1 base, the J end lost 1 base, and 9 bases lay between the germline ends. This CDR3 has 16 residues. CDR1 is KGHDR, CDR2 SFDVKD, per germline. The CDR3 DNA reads TGTGCCACCAGTGATTTAGGACGGGGGAACACCGGGGAGCTGTTTTTT. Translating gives CATSDLGRGNTGELFF.

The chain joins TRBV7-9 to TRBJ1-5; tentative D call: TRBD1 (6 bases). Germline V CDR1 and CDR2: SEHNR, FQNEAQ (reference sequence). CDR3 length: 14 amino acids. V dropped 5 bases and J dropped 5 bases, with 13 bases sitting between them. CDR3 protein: CASSPGGGHQPQHF. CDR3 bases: TGTGCCAGCAGCCCTGGTGGGGGCCATCAGCCCCAGCATTTT.

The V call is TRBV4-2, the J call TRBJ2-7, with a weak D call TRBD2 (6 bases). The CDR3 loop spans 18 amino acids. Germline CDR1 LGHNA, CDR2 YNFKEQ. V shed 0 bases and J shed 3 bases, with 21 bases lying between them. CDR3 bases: TGTGCCAGCAGCCAAGATCTAAGTAACATCGGGGGTCACTACGAGCAGTACTTC. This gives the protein CASSQDLSNIGGHYEQYF.

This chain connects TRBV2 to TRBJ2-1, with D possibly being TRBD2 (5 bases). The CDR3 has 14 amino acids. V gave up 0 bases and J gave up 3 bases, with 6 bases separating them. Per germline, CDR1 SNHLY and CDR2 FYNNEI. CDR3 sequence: CASSEARVYNEQFF. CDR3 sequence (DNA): TGTGCCAGCAGTGAAGCGAGGGTCTACAATGAGCAGTTCTTC.

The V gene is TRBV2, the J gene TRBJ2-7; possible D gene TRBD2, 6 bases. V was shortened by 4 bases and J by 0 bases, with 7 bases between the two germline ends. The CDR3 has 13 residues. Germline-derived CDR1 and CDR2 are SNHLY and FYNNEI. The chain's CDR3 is CASSGEASYEQYF. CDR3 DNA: TGTGCCAGCAGTGGGGAGGCCTCCTACGAGCAGTACTTC.

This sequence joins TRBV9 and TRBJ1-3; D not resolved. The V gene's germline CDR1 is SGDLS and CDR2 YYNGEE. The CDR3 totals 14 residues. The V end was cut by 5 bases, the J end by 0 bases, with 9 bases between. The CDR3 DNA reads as TGTGCCAGCAGTTTTCGGGACTCTGGAAACACCATATATTTT. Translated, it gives CASSFRDSGNTIYF.

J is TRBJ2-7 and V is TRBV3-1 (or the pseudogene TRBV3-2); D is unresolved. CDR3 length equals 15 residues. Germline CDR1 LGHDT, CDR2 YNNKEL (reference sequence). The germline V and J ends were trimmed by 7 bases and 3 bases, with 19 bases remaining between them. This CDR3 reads CASKLGAYLYYEQYF. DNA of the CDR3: TGTGCCAGCAAGCTTGGTGCCTACTTATACTACGAGCAGTACTTC.

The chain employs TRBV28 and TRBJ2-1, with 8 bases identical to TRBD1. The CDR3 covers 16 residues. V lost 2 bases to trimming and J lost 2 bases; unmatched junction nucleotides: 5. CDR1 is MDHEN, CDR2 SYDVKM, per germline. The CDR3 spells CASSLTGTGTYNEQFF. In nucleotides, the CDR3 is TGTGCCAGCAGTTTAACCGGGACAGGAACCTACAATGAGCAGTTCTTC.

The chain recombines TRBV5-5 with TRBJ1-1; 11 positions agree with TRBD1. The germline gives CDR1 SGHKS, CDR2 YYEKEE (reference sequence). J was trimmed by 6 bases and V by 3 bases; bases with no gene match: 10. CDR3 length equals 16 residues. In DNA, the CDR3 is TGTGCCAGCAGCTGGAGGTCCGGACAGGGGGCCGCTGAAGCTTTCTTT. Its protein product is CASSWRSGQGAAEAFF.

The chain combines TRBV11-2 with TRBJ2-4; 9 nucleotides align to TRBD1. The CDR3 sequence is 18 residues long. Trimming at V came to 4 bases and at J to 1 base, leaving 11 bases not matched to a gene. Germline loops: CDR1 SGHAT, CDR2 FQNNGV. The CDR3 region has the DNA TGTGCCAGCAGCTACCGGGACAGGGCCCAAATGGCCAAAAACATTCAGTACTTC. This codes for CASSYRDRAQMAKNIQYF.